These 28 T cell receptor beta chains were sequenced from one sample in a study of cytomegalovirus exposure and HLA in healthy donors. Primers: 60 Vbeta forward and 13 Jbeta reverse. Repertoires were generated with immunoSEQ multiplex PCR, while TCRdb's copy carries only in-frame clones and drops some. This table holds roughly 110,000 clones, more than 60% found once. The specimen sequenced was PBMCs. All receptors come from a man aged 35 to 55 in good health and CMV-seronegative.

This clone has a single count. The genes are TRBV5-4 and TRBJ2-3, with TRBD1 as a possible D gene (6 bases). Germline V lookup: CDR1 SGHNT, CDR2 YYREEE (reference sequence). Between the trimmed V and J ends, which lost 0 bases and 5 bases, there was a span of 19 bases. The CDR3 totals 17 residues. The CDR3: CASSLATLGARQDTQYF. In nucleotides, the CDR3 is TGTGCCAGCAGCTTGGCCACACTGGGGGCTCGCCAAGATACGCAGTATTTT.

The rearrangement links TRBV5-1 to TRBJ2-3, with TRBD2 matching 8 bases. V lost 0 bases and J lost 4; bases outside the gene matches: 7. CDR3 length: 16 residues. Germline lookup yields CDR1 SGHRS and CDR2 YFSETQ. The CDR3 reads CASSLEGTRGPDTQYF. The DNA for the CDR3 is TGCGCCAGCAGCTTGGAAGGGACTAGGGGCCCAGATACGCAGTATTTT.

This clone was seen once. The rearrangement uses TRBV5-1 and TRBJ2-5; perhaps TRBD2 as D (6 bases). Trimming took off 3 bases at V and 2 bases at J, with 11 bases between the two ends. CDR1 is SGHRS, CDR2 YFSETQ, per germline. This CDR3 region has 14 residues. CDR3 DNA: TGCGCCAGCAGCTCAGCGGGTGGTCAAGAGACCCAGTACTTC. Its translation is CASSSAGGQETQYF.

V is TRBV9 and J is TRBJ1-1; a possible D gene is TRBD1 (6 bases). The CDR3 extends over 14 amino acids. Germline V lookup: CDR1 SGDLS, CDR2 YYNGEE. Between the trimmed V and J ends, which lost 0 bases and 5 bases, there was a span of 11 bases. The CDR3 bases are TGTGCCAGCAGCGTAGGAGGGGGGGGGACTGAAGCTTTCTTT. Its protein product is CASSVGGGGTEAFF.

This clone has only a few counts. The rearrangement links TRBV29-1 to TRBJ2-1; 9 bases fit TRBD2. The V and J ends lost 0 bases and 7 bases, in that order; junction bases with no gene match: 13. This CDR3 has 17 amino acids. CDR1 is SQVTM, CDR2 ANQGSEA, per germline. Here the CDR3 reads CSVEDILDSGGWNEQFF. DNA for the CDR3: TGCAGCGTTGAAGATATTTTGGACAGCGGGGGGTGGAATGAGCAGTTCTTC.

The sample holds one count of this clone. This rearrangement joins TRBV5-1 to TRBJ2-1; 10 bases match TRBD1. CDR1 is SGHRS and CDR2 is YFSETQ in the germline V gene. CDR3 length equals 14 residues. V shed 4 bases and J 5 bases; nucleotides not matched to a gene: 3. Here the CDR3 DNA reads TGCGCCAGCAGCATGGGACAGGGGCACAATGAGCAGTTCTTC. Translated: CASSMGQGHNEQFF. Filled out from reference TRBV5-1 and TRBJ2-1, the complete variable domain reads KAGVTQTPRYLIKTRGQQVTLSCSPISGHRSVSWYQQTPGQGLQFLFEYFSETQRNKGNFPGRFSGRQFSNSRSEMNVSTLELGDSALYLCASSMGQGHNEQFFGPGTRLTVL.

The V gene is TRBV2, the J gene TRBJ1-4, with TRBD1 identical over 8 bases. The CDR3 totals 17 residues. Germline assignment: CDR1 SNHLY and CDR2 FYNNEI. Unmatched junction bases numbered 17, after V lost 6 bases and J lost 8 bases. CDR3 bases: TGTGCCAGCAGGGGACAGGCACAAATCACCTCGGCCGAAAAACTGTTTTTT. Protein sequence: CASRGQAQITSAEKLFF.

This CDR3 reads CASSPGLATQETQYF. DNA for the CDR3: TGTGCCAGCAGCCCGGGACTAGCCACACAAGAGACCCAGTACTTC. The genes are TRBV9 and TRBJ2-5, with 9 bases lining up with TRBD2. From germline, CDR1 is SGDLS and CDR2 YYNGEE. CDR3 size: 15 residues. The V and J ends lost 4 bases and 2 bases, in that order; junction bases with no gene match: 6. The complete variable domain, with remaining parts taken from reference TRBV9 and TRBJ2-5, reads DSGVTQTPKHLITATGQRVTLRCSPRSGDLSVYWYQQSLDQGLQFLIQYYNGEERAKGNILERFSAQQFPDLHSELNLSSLELGDSALYFCASSPGLATQETQYFGPGTRLLVL.

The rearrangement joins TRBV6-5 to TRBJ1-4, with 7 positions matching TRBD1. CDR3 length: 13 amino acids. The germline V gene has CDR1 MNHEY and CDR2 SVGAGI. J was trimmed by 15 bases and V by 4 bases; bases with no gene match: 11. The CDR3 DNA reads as TGTGCCAGCAGTTCGGATTCGAAGGGGGCAATGTTTTTT. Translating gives CASSSDSKGAMFF.

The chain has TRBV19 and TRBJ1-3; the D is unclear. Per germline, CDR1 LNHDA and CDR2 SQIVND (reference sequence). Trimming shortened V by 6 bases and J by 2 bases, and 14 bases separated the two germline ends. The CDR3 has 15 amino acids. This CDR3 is CASRPARGTGNTIYF. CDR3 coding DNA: TGTGCCAGTAGGCCAGCGCGGGGTACTGGAAACACCATATATTTT. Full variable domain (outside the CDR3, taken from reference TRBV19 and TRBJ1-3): DGGITQSPKYLFRKEGQNVTLSCEQNLNHDAMYWYRQDPGQGLRLIYYSQIVNDFQKGDIAEGYSVSREKKESFPLTVTSAQKNPTAFYLCASRPARGTGNTIYFGEGSWLTVV.

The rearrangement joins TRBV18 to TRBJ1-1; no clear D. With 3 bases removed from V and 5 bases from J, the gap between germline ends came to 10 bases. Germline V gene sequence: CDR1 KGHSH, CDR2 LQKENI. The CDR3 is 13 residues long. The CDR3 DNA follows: TGTGCCAGCTCACCCCAGCGTTTGACTGAAGCTTTCTTT. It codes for CASSPQRLTEAFF.

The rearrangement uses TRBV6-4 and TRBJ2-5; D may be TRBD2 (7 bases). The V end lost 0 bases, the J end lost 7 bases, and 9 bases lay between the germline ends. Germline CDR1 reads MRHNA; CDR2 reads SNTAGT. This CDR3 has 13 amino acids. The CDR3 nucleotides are TGTGCCAGCAGTGACTCGAGGGGGGGGACCCAGTACTTC. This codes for CASSDSRGGTQYF.

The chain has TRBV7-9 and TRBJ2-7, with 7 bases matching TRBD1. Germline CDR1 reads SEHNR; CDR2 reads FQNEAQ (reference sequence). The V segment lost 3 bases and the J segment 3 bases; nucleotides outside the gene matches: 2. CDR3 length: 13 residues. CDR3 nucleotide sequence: TGTGCCAGCAGCTTCGACAGGGACTACGAGCAGTACTTC. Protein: CASSFDRDYEQYF.

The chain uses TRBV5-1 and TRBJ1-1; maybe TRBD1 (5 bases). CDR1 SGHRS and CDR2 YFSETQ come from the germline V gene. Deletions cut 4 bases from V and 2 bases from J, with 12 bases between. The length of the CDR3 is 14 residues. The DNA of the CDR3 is TGCGCCAGCAGCCCGGGGGTCTATAACACTGAAGCTTTCTTT. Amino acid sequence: CASSPGVYNTEAFF.

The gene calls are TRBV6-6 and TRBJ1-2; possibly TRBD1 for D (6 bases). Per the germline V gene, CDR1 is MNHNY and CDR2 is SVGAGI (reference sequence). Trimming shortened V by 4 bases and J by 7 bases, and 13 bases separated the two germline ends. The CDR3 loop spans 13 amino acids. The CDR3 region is CASSWGQGCGYTF. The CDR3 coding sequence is TGTGCCAGCAGTTGGGGGCAGGGATGTGGCTACACCTTC.

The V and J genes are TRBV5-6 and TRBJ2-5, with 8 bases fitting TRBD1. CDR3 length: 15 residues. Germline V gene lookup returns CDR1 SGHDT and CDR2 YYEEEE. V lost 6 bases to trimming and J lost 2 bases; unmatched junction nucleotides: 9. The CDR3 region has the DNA TGTGCCAGCACCTTCGGACAGGGATGGCAAGAGACCCAGTACTTC. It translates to CASTFGQGWQETQYF.

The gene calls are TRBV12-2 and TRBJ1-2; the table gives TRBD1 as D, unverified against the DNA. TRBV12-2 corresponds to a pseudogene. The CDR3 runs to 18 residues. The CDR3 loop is CASRLRRQGPYGNYGYTF. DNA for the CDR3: TGTGCAAGTCGCTTGAGGCGACAGGGGCCTTATGGTAACTATGGCTACACCTTC.

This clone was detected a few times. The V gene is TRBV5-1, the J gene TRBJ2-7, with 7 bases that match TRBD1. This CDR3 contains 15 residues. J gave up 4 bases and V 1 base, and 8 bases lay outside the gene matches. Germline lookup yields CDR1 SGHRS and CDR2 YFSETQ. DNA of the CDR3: TGCGCCAGCAGCTTGCTCGGGACAGCCCAATACGAGCAGTACTTC. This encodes CASSLLGTAQYEQYF.

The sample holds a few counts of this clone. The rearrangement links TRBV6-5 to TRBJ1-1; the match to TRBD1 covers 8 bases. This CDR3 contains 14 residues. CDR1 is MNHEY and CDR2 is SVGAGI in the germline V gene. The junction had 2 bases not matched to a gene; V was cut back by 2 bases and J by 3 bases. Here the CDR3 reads CASSYTTGDTEAFF. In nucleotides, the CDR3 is TGTGCCAGCAGTTACACGACAGGGGACACTGAAGCTTTCTTT.

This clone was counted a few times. The CDR3: CASSLVLSSYEQYF. DNA for the CDR3: TGCGCCAGCAGCTTGGTACTGTCCTCCTACGAGCAGTACTTC. The V and J genes are TRBV5-1 and TRBJ2-7; D not resolved. The CDR3 has 14 amino acids. The germline V gene encodes CDR1 SGHRS and CDR2 YFSETQ. V shed 0 bases and J shed 0 bases, with 7 bases lying between them.

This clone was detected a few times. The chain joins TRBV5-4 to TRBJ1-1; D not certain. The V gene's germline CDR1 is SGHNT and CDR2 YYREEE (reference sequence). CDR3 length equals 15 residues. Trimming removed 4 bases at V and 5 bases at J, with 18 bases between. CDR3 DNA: TGTGCCAGCAGCGGAGCCGGATTGGTCGGAACTGAAGCTTTCTTT. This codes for CASSGAGLVGTEAFF. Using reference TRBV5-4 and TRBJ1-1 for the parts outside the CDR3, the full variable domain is ETGVTQSPTHLIKTRGQQVTLRCSSQSGHNTVSWYQQALGQGPQFIFQYYREEENGRGNFPPRFSGLQFPNYSSELNVNALELDDSALYLCASSGAGLVGTEAFFGQGTRLTVV.

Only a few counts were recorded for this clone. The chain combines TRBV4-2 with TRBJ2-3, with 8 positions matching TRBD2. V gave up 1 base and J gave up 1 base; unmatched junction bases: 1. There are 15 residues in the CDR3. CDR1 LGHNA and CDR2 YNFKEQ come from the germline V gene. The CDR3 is CASSQGAGGTDTQYF. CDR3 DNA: TGTGCCAGCAGCCAAGGAGCGGGGGGCACAGATACGCAGTATTTT.

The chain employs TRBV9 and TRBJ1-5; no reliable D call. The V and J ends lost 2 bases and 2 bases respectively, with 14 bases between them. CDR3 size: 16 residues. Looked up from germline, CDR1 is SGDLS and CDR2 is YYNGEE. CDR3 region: CASSVSAGGGNQPQHF. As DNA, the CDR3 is TGTGCCAGCAGCGTGAGTGCTGGAGGAGGCAATCAGCCCCAGCATTTT.

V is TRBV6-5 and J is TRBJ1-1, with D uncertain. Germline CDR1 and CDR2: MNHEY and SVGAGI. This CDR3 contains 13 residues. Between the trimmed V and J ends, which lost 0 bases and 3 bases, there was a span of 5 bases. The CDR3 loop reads CASSYSADTEAFF. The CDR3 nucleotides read TGTGCCAGCAGTTACTCGGCAGACACTGAAGCTTTCTTT.

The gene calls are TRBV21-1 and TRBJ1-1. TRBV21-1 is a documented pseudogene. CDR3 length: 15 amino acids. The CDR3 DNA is TGTGCCAGCAGCATTTCCGGGGGGATGAACACTGAAGCTTTCTTT. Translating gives CASSISGGMNTEAFF.

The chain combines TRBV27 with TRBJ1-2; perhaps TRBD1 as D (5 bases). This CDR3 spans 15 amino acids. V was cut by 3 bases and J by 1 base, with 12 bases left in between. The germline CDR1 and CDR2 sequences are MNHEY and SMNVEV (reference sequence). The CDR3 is CASSFWGGNNYGYTF. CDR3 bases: TGTGCCAGCAGTTTTTGGGGGGGAAATAACTATGGCTACACCTTC.

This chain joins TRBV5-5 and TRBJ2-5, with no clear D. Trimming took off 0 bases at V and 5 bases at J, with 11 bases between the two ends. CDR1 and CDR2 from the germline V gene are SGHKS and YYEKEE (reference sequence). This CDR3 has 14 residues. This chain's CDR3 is CASSLGLLLETQYF. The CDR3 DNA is TGTGCCAGCAGCTTGGGGCTACTACTCGAGACCCAGTACTTC.

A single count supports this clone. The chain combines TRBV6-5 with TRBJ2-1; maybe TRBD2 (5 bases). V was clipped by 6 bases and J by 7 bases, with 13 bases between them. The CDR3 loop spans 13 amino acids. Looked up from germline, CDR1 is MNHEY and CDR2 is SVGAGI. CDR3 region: CASSSDWSNEQFF. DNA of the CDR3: TGTGCCAGCAGCTCGGACTGGTCGAATGAGCAGTTCTTC.